The clone carrying this TCR beta chain was seen more than once but under ten times. Its antigen is currently unknown. The data were taken from a study of post-analysis software for immune sequencing data. Study-wide background: The disease courses covered relapsing-remitting, secondary progressive and progressive-relapsing multiple sclerosis.

The library was made from cDNA and included unique molecular identifiers. With roughly 0.85 to 11 million T cells as the source, some 510,000 cDNA molecules resulted. TCRdb processed the PCR reads anew with MiXCR; each CDR3 protein has one entry. The sample has roughly 730,000 distinct CDR3 sequences; just under 30% are singletons. The germline V gene has CDR1 MNHEY and CDR2 SMNVEV (reference sequence). V lost 8 bases, J lost 0 bases, and 10 bases stayed unmatched. The CDR3 runs to 16 residues. The study's findings and limits: Comparison with controls showed significantly lower normalized Chao1 diversity in multiple sclerosis patients. There were five or six TRBV segments more frequent in patients than controls, and TRBV5-6, TRBV5-1 and TRBV20-1 were among them.

The sample was blood. The chain employs TRBV27 and TRBJ2-4; 7 bases align to TRBD1. This TCR came from a girl aged 10 to 17 with multiple sclerosis. Here the CDR3 DNA reads TGTGCCAGCGCCCCTGGGACAGCCCTAGCCAAAAACATTCAGTACTTC. Translating gives CASAPGTALAKNIQYF.